These 3 T cell receptor beta chains share one sample of origin, sequenced in a study of blood T cell repertoires in COVID-19. Clones were sequenced by immunoSEQ multiplex PCR, and TCRdb holds only the in-frame ones, with some missing. The sample gives about 210,000 clones, 65% to 90% of which show up once; over 2% is in the top ten. Sequencing was performed on peripheral blood. The receptors shown here come from a woman in her 70s with COVID-19, enrolled during active disease.

The CDR3 is CSASYEYGYTF. CDR3 nucleotides: TGCAGTGCTAGCTACGAATATGGCTACACCTTC. V and J are TRBV20-1 and TRBJ1-2, with unresolved D. The CDR3 runs to 11 residues. In germline, CDR1 is DFQATT, CDR2 SNEGSKA (reference sequence). V shed 3 bases and J shed 5 bases, with 7 bases lying between them.

The chain couples TRBV6-5 to TRBJ2-3; 8 bases are a match to TRBD1. The CDR3 has 15 residues. The V segment lost 2 bases and the J segment 4 bases; nucleotides outside the gene matches: 5. CDR1 and CDR2 from the germline V gene are MNHEY and SVGAGI. CDR3 residues: CASSYGQGASDTQYF. The CDR3, as DNA: TGTGCCAGCAGTTACGGGCAGGGGGCCTCAGATACGCAGTATTTT.

J is TRBJ1-5 and V is TRBV19; TRBD1 matches at 9 bases. The CDR3 loop spans 15 amino acids. The V and J ends lost 3 bases and 6 bases, in that order; junction bases with no gene match: 6. Germline V gives CDR1 LNHDA, CDR2 SQIVND (reference sequence). CDR3 region: CASSIHRGLGQPQHF. CDR3 DNA sequence: TGTGCCAGTAGTATTCACAGGGGGCTGGGTCAGCCCCAGCATTTT.